The T cell receptor (beta chain) described here comes from a study of T cells in Graves' hyperthyroidism and ophthalmopathy. The count of this clonotype is one. Its matching antigen is unknown. The diagnostic basis comprised clinical symptoms, serum thyroxine and TRAb, thyroid ultrasound and orbital computed tomography. CDR3 size: 15 residues. V lost 5 bases, J lost 5 bases, and 15 bases lay in between. CDR1 SEHNR and CDR2 FQNEAQ come from the germline V gene (reference sequence). Study-wide results and caveats: Ophthalmopathy onset followed model prediction by a median around 6.6 months.

TCR beta CDR3 regions were amplified from RNA. Using the HTBI primer set, a first-round RT-PCR was run on the TCR CDR3. TCRdb independently ran MiXCR on the multiplex PCR reads; one entry per CDR3 protein. The sample yields more than 500,000 distinct CDR3 sequences, roughly 50% seen once. Sample: peripheral blood or thyroid tissue (not recorded which). The receptor was derived from an adult woman with Graves' disease, either hyperthyroidism or ophthalmopathy (not recorded which). This chain connects TRBV7-9 to TRBJ1-4; unclear D gene. The CDR3 coding sequence is TGTGCCAGCAGCCATTACACCGGGGAGAATGAAAAACTGTTTTTT. This sequence encodes CASSHYTGENEKLFF.